The 5 T cell receptor beta chains given below trace back to one sample, sequenced in a study of OX40 agonist ivuxolimab in advanced cancers. The method was immunoSEQ multiplex PCR; TCRdb's version includes in-frame clones alone and lacks a portion of them. The sample lists 65,000 to 70,000 clones, 90% occurring once. Sequenced here: CD4+ or CD8+ T cells sorted from blood, sampled in a trial of the OX40 agonist ivuxolimab. The receptor set was obtained from an adult with an advanced solid tumor such as melanoma, head and neck, liver or kidney cancer.

V gene TRBV4-1 combines with J gene TRBJ2-6; TRBD1 agrees at 7 bases. Germline CDR1 reads MGHRA; CDR2 reads YSYEKL. There are 19 residues in the CDR3. Trimming cost V 6 bases and J 0 bases; bases outside gene matches: 14. The CDR3 region has the DNA TGCGCCAGCAGGCTTACCCCCGGGACAGCAGGCTCTGGGGCCAACGTCCTGACTTTC. Translating gives CASRLTPGTAGSGANVLTF.

This clone was detected once. V and J are TRBV7-6 and TRBJ1-3; TRBD1 is a possible D gene (6 bases). The length of the CDR3 is 14 residues. Germline loops: CDR1 SGHVS, CDR2 FNYEAQ. Trimming stripped 5 bases from V and 4 bases from J, with 12 bases between. The CDR3 DNA sequence: TGTGCCAGCAGCCCAGGGGTTTCCGGAAACACCATATATTTT. Protein: CASSPGVSGNTIYF.

The V and J genes are TRBV5-5 and TRBJ2-1, with 7 nucleotides matching TRBD2. The CDR3 sequence is 15 residues long. The trim removed 0 bases at V and 7 bases at J, leaving 7 bases unmatched. The germline V gene encodes CDR1 SGHKS and CDR2 YYEKEE (reference sequence). The CDR3 is CASSLGAGALNEQFF. CDR3 sequence (DNA): TGTGCCAGCAGCTTGGGGGCGGGAGCCCTAAATGAGCAGTTCTTC.

V gene TRBV18 combines with J gene TRBJ2-1, with 11 positions matching TRBD2. Germline V gene data show CDR1 as KGHSH and CDR2 as LQKENI. The length of the CDR3 is 15 residues. J lost 15 bases, V lost 6 bases, and 16 bases had no gene match. The CDR3 protein is CASSNHQLAGAAGFF. As DNA, the CDR3 is TGTGCCAGCTCCAACCACCAACTAGCGGGAGCAGCAGGGTTCTTC.

The chain employs TRBV27 and TRBJ2-3; maybe TRBD2 (6 bases). CDR1 and CDR2 (germline): MNHEY, SMNVEV (reference sequence). V was trimmed by 6 bases and J by 2 bases, leaving 12 bases between them. The CDR3 covers 14 residues. CDR3 DNA: TGTGCCAGCAGGACCGGGAGCCACACAGATACGCAGTATTTT. This translates into CASRTGSHTDTQYF.